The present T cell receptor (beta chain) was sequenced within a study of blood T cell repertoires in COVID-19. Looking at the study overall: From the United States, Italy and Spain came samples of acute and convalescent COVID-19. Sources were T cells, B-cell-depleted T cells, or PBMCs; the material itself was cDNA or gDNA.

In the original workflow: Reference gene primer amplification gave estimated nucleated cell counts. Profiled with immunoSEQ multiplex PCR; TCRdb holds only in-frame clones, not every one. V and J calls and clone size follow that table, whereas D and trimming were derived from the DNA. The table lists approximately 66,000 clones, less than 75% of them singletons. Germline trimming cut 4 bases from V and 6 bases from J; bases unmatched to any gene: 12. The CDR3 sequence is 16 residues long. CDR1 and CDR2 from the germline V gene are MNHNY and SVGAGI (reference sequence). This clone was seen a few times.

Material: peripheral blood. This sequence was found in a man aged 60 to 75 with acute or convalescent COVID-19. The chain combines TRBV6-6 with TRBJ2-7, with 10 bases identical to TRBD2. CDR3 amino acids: CASSSSRGAGGGEQYV. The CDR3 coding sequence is TGTGCCAGCAGTTCCTCTCGCGGAGCGGGGGGGGGCGAGCAGTACGTC.